This entry lists 7 T cell receptor beta chains sequenced from one sample in a study of identical twins. In TCRdb, the 5' RACE reads were re-called with MiXCR into one record per CDR3 protein. The sample holds 450,000 or so distinct CDR3 sequences; 14% are singletons and the top ten take around 0.57%. These data are also associated with another study on yellow fever vaccine responses in identical twins.

The specimen was CD4+ T cells sorted from blood. The source is a woman between 18 and 29 years old in good health.

V and J are TRBV7-3 and TRBJ2-1; 7 bases are shared with TRBD1. With 9 bases clipped from V and 6 bases from J, the junction kept 8 bases outside the gene matches. Per the germline V gene, CDR1 is SGHTA and CDR2 is FQGTGA. There are 13 residues in the CDR3. The CDR3 region has the DNA TGTGCCAGGGACCCCGGGACAGCCAATGAGCAGTTCTTC. It specifies CARDPGTANEQFF.

This chain connects TRBV24-1 to TRBJ2-7; 7 bases agree with TRBD1. V trimming: 7 bases; J trimming: 3 bases; junction bases outside the gene matches: 5. The CDR3 contains 13 residues. CDR1 and CDR2 from the germline V gene are KGHDR and SFDVKD. For the CDR3, the DNA is TGTGCCACCAGGCAGACAGGGTACTACGAGCAGTACTTC. Translation: CATRQTGYYEQYF.

The chain combines TRBV4-3 with TRBJ2-7; 7 bases agree with TRBD2. The CDR3 covers 14 residues. J lost 1 base, V lost 3 bases, and 3 bases had no gene match. The germline gives CDR1 LGHNA, CDR2 YSLEER. The CDR3 loop is CASSQGAGSYEQYF. DNA for the CDR3: TGCGCCAGCAGCCAGGGAGCGGGATCCTACGAGCAGTACTTC.

CDR3 in amino acids: CASSLEAFPTDTQYF. CDR3 coding DNA: TGCGCCAGCAGCTTGGAGGCATTTCCCACAGATACGCAGTATTTT. V usage is TRBV5-1 and J usage is TRBJ2-3; D gene unclear. Germline CDR1 is SGHRS and CDR2 is YFSETQ. This CDR3 region has 15 residues. The V end was cut by 0 bases, the J end by 2 bases, with 10 bases between.

The sample holds a few counts of this clonotype. The chain links TRBV6-1 to TRBJ2-1; D remains ambiguous. The CDR3 is made up of 15 amino acids. In germline, CDR1 is MNHNS, CDR2 SASEGT. V lost 6 bases to trimming and J lost 0 bases, with 12 bases between them. Here the CDR3 reads CASSLYVSSYNEQFF. As DNA, the CDR3 is TGTGCCAGCAGCTTGTATGTAAGCTCCTACAATGAGCAGTTCTTC.

This sequence joins TRBV7-2 and TRBJ2-3, with no clear D. The V gene's germline CDR1 is SGHTA and CDR2 FQGNSA. Trimming removed 2 bases at V and 5 bases at J, with 5 bases between. The CDR3 length is 12 residues. CDR3 nucleotides: TGTGCCAGCAGCTTACAGATAGATACGCAGTATTTT. Translating gives CASSLQIDTQYF.

The chain combines TRBV9 with TRBJ1-2; D is ambiguous. This CDR3 comprises 14 residues. Germline CDR1 and CDR2: SGDLS and YYNGEE. The V end lost 0 bases, the J end lost 4 bases, and 10 bases lay between the germline ends. This CDR3 is CASSVEMDSYGYTF. CDR3 bases: TGTGCCAGCAGCGTAGAGATGGATTCCTATGGCTACACCTTC.